This entry lists 13 T cell receptor beta chains sequenced from one sample in a study of regulatory T cells in long-lasting Graves disease (dated by TCRdb to the early 2020s). Library preparation was by multiplex PCR. Sequencing used an Illumina HiSeq 4000. TCR beta libraries were built with iRepertoire HTBI primers and Arm-PCR amplification of CDR3 regions. The raw public reads went through TCRdb reprocessing: fastp at Q25, MiXCR clone calling, in-frame beta chains kept. A single entry per CDR3 protein holds the most common genes and DNA from its merged rows. The sample contains roughly 300,000 distinct CDR3 sequences, around 19% of them found a single time. The top ten clones comprise 29% of the sample. Read against the paper, the sample's time point label means: persistent/refractory GD, antithyroid drugs over 5 years with positive TRAb. For both TCR sequencing and RNA sequencing, RNA was extracted from PBMCs using TRIzol.

The sequenced sample was peripheral blood mononuclear cells (PBMCs), obtained when the disease was refractory, from a patient treated with antithyroid drugs. The receptors were sampled from a female donor with Graves disease.

This clonotype was seen ten or more times. DNA of the CDR3: TGTGCCAGCAGCTTGTACCCCCCCACAGCAGGGGCAGGCTATGGCTACACCTTC. Translated: CASSLYPPTAGAGYGYTF. This chain connects TRBV7-3 to TRBJ1-2; D might be TRBD1 (6 bases). V lost 3 bases and J lost 4, with 24 bases in between. This CDR3 comprises 18 residues. Germline lookup yields CDR1 SGHTA and CDR2 FQGTGA.

The sample holds many counts of this clonotype. The chain joins TRBV28 to TRBJ1-1; D remains unclear. The CDR3 extends over 15 amino acids. The V end lost 4 bases, the J end lost 1 base, and 13 bases lay between the germline ends. Germline values: CDR1 MDHEN, CDR2 SYDVKM. Here the CDR3 DNA reads TGTGCCAGCAGTTCGCTCACACTTTGGAACACTGAAGCTTTCTTT. Translated: CASSSLTLWNTEAFF.

This clonotype occurred many times. This chain links TRBV24-1 with TRBJ2-7, with D possibly being TRBD1 or TRBD2 (5 bases each). The CDR3 totals 14 residues. Trimming left V 4 bases short and J 6 bases short, with 15 bases between. Per germline, CDR1 KGHDR and CDR2 SFDVKD. CDR3 protein: CATSDRGPVSEQYF. The CDR3 DNA sequence: TGTGCCACCAGTGACCGGGGACCGGTAAGCGAGCAGTACTTC.

This rearrangement joins TRBV20-1 to TRBJ2-5; maybe TRBD1 (5 bases). This CDR3 contains 15 residues. Trimming took off 3 bases at V and 5 bases at J, with 19 bases between the two ends. Per the germline V gene, CDR1 is DFQATT and CDR2 is SNEGSKA (reference sequence). As DNA, the CDR3 is TGCAGTGCTAGGGGCCTTTTGACAGCTCGGGAGACCCAGTACTTC. It encodes CSARGLLTARETQYF.

This clonotype was seen many times. This chain uses TRBV11-2 with TRBJ2-7; 9 positions agree with TRBD2. Germline trimming cut 1 base from V and 2 bases from J; bases unmatched to any gene: 3. Germline lookup yields CDR1 SGHAT and CDR2 FQNNGV. The CDR3 extends over 15 amino acids. CDR3 in amino acids: CASSLVSGGPYEQYF. Written as DNA, the CDR3 is TGTGCCAGCAGCTTAGTCAGCGGGGGGCCCTACGAGCAGTACTTC.

This clonotype occurred many times. The chain couples TRBV7-3 to TRBJ1-1; 7 nucleotides match TRBD1. V gave up 5 bases and J gave up 1 base; unmatched junction bases: 4. Germline CDR1 is SGHTA and CDR2 is FQGTGA. CDR3 length equals 14 residues. CDR3 region: CASSRTGPNTEAFF. CDR3 in DNA: TGTGCCAGCAGCCGGACAGGCCCGAACACTGAAGCTTTCTTT. Full variable domain (rest looked up from reference TRBV7-3 and TRBJ1-1): GAGVSQTPSNKVTEKGKYVELRCDPISGHTALYWYRQSLGQGPEFLIYFQGTGAADDSGLPNDRFFAVRPEGSVSTLKIQRTERGDSAVYLCASSRTGPNTEAFFGQGTRLTVV.

This clonotype was detected many times. The V gene is TRBV18, the J gene TRBJ2-4; 7 nucleotides line up with TRBD1. This CDR3 comprises 18 residues. CDR1 and CDR2 (germline): KGHSH, LQKENI. With V trimmed by 5 bases and J by 0 bases, 13 bases remained unmatched. CDR3 sequence reads: CASSATSPGGLAKNIQYF. The CDR3 coding sequence is TGTGCCAGCTCAGCCACCTCCCCAGGGGGATTAGCCAAAAACATTCAGTACTTC.

This clonotype appeared a single time. A much larger clone lies a single base off, so this may be a read error. V usage is TRBV11-2 and J usage is TRBJ2-4; the D gene could be TRBD1 or TRBD2 (6 bases each). Germline CDR1 is SGHAT and CDR2 is FQNNGV. The CDR3 totals 16 residues. The DNA of the CDR3 is TGTGCCAGCAACTTAGGGGGGTATGGGGCCAAAAACATTCAGTACTTC. This codes for CASNLGGYGAKNIQYF.

The rearrangement links TRBV20-1 to TRBJ2-2; TRBD1 matches at 9 bases. V gave up 0 bases and J gave up 3 bases; unmatched junction bases: 8. Germline lookup yields CDR1 DFQATT and CDR2 SNEGSKA (reference sequence). This CDR3 spans 17 amino acids. CDR3 in amino acids: CSARDVEQGADTGELFF. The CDR3 coding sequence is TGCAGTGCTAGAGATGTGGAACAGGGGGCAGACACCGGGGAGCTGTTTTTT.

The rearrangement uses TRBV6-5 and TRBJ1-1; 9 nucleotides agree with TRBD1. CDR3 length: 15 amino acids. Losses at the gene ends were 4 bases for V and 4 bases for J; bases not matched to a gene: 7. CDR1 and CDR2 from the germline V gene are MNHEY and SVGAGI. CDR3 sequence: CASSSGTGWVTEAFF. The CDR3 DNA reads TGTGCCAGCAGTTCCGGGACAGGGTGGGTCACTGAAGCTTTCTTT.

At least ten counts were recorded for this clonotype. The genes are TRBV6-5 and TRBJ2-7, with TRBD2 matching over 10 bases. CDR3 length: 19 residues. V dropped 0 bases and J dropped 0; count of bases not matched to a gene: 11. Germline CDR1 reads MNHEY; CDR2 reads SVGAGI. The CDR3 protein is CASSYSLLAGEHLSYEQYF. CDR3 DNA: TGTGCCAGCAGTTACTCTCTTCTAGCGGGGGAGCACCTCTCCTACGAGCAGTACTTC.

This clonotype was found many times. V gene TRBV15 combines with J gene TRBJ1-1; D gene unclear. The CDR3 has 13 amino acids. V was clipped by 1 base and J by 6 bases, with 9 bases between them. The V gene's germline CDR1 is LNHNV and CDR2 YYDKDF (reference sequence). CDR3 region: CATSRASYPEAFF. CDR3 sequence (DNA): TGTGCCACCAGCAGAGCCTCTTACCCTGAAGCTTTCTTT.

This clonotype was counted many times. The chain employs TRBV11-2 and TRBJ1-2; 12 bases align to TRBD1. The V gene's germline CDR1 is SGHAT and CDR2 FQNNGV. V shed 5 bases and J 5 bases; nucleotides not matched to a gene: 12. This CDR3 spans 17 amino acids. The CDR3 DNA reads TGTGCCAGCAGCCCTTTACCGGGACAGGGGGCTTGGTATGGCTACACCTTC. Its translation: CASSPLPGQGAWYGYTF. The full variable domain, rest sourced from reference TRBV11-2 and TRBJ1-2, is EAGVAQSPRYKIIEKRQSVAFWCNPISGHATLYWYQQILGQGPKLLIQFQNNGVVDDSQLPKDRFSAERLKGVDSTLKIQPAKLEDSAVYLCASSPLPGQGAWYGYTFGSGTRLTVV.